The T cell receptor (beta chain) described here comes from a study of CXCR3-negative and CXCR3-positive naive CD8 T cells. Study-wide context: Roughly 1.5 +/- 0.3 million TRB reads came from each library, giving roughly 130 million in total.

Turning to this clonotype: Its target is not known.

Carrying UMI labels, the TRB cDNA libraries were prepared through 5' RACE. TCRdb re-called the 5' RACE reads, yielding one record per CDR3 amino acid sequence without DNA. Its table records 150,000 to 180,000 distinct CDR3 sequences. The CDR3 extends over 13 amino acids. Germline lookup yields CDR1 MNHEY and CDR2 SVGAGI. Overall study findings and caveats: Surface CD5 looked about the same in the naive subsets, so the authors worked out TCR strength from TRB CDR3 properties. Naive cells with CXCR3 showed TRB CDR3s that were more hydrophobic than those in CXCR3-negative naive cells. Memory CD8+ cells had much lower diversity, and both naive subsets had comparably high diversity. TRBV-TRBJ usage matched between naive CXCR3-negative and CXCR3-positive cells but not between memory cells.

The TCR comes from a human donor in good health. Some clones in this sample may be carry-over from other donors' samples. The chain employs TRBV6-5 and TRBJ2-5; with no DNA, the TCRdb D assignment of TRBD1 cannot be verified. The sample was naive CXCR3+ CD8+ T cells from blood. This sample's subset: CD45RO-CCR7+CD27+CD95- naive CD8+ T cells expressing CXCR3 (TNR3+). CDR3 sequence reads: CASRRQGQETQYF.